A selection of T cell receptor beta chains follows, all from one sample in a study of blood T cell repertoires in COVID-19. The protocol was immunoSEQ multiplex PCR, while the TCRdb copy is restricted to in-frame clones and leaves out a portion. The sample records some 200,000 clones, over 80% being singletons. Sequencing was done on a sample of peripheral blood. These receptors all come from a woman younger than 45 with COVID-19, enrolled during active disease. The CDR3 runs from the conserved cysteine through the conserved F or W.

>TRBJ1-2|TRBV7-2
CASSLGTAYGYTF
>TRBJ2-7|TRBV6-5
CASSYSIGLKSYEQYF
>TRBJ1-5|TRBV6-2/TRBV6-3
CASSYGANQPQHF
>TRBJ2-1|TRBV3-1/TRBV3-2
CASSQEAGGSYNEQFF
>TRBJ1-2|TRBV7-9
CASSLAGPGERNYGYTF
>TRBJ2-7|TRBV7-2
CASSSRLAGSPGYEQYF
>TRBJ2-7|TRBV14
CASSSRTGSSYEQYF
>TRBJ2-5|TRBV7-9
CASSLPSGSWETQYF
>TRBJ1-4|TRBV29-1
CSVGQNEKLFF
>TRBJ2-5|TRBV7-9
CASRIPGQGLETQYF
>TRBJ1-1|TRBV9
CASSVAPQPRGAFF
>TRBJ1-2|TRBV30
CAWSVRGQNYGYTF
>TRBJ2-7|TRBV29-1
CSAGWGPHEQYF
>TRBJ2-1|TRBV19
CASSVRTSGGGYNEQFF
>TRBJ2-3|TRBV6-6
CASRPQGKSDTQYF
>TRBJ2-1|TRBV7-3
CASSFSGSYNEQFF
>TRBJ1-1|TRBV7-2
CASSLTGKNTEAFF
>TRBJ2-2|TRBV9
CASSVGPGGGDTGELFF
>TRBJ1-1|TRBV19
CASSSNRETEAFF
>TRBJ1-3|TRBV7-9
CASSLARDSSGNTIYF
>TRBJ2-5|TRBV7-3
CASSSGEGTQYF
>TRBJ2-5|TRBV29-1
CSGNDRGETQYF
>TRBJ1-2|TRBV6-5
CASSYAETGFNGYTF
>TRBJ2-7|TRBV11-2
CASSLVSLGVHF
>TRBJ1-2|TRBV7-2
CASSPRTGDSGYTF
>TRBJ1-2|TRBV24-1
CATSGTGTGFYGYTF
>TRBJ2-3|TRBV24-1
CATSDPGTMDTQYF
>TRBJ1-1|TRBV19
CASSIRQGRLNTEAFF
>TRBJ2-2|TRBV5-4
CASSLGQGSTGELFF
>TRBJ2-2|TRBV4-3
CASSQGIAGGTGELFF
>TRBJ2-5|TRBV27
CASSGTGGVQETQYF
>TRBJ1-2|TRBV30
CACRQGLYGYTF
>TRBJ1-5|TRBV6-2/TRBV6-3
CASGYPPGMPNQPQHF
>TRBJ1-5|TRBV6-5
CATQTGWGSNQPQHF
>TRBJ1-2|TRBV6-5
CASTSGQGANYGYTF
>TRBJ1-1|TRBV6-2/TRBV6-3
CASSRDRGAFF
>TRBJ1-1|TRBV5-6
CASSMTGRAEAFF
>TRBJ2-7|TRBV28
CASSAGTGEYEQYF
>TRBJ2-3|TRBV2
CASRDYTDTQYF
>TRBJ2-7|TRBV28
CASSLGQGREKQYF
>TRBJ1-1|TRBV6-6
CASSQGQGNTEAFF
>TRBJ2-1|TRBV14
CASSPAGGAYNEQFF
>TRBJ2-5|TRBV19
CASSAPGTGIIETQYF
>TRBJ2-1|TRBV7-2
CASSLGLAGVPSSYNEQFF
>TRBJ1-2|TRBV6-1
CASSEQGASGYTF
>TRBJ2-3|TRBV3-1/TRBV3-2
CASSQWRSTDTQYF
>TRBJ2-1|TRBV5-4
CAVAVRDEQFF
>TRBJ2-7|TRBV5-6
CASSEGVRWDEQYF
>TRBJ1-4|TRBV5-6
CASSYSTNEKLFF
>TRBJ2-3|TRBV27
CASTGLAGGAQYF
>TRBJ1-1|TRBV25-1
CASSEVNRPHTEAFF
>TRBJ2-2|TRBV12-3/TRBV12-4
CASSSGGELFF
>TRBJ2-5|TRBV23-1
CASSHPGTGGETQYF